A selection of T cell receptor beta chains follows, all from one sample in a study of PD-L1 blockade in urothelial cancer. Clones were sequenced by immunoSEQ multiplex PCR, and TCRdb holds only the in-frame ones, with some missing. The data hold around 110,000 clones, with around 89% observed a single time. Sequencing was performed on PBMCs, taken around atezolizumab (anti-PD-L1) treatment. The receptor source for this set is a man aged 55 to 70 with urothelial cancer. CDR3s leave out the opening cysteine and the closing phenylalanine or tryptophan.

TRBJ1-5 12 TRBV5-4 ASSLGGPGQPQH
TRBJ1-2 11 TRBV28 ASLEGVNYGYT
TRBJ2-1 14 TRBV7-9 ASSLMGAGGNNEQF
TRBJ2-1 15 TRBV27 ASSLRTSGGVYNEQF
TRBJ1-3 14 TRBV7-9 ASSFPRQSSGNTIY
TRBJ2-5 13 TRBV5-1 ASSPQEGQSATQY
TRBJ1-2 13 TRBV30 AWSQTPGQGSGYT
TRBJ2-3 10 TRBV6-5 AAGGTTDTQY
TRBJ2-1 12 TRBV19 ASSAKSGSNEQF
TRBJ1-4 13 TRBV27 ASSLAGTRPEKLF
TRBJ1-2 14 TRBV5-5 ASSPGQGGTNYGYT
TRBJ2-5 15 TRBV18 ASSRTSLIGGKETQY
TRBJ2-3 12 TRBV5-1 ASSFKAGADTQY
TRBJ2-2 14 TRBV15 ATRRAGQVRTGELF
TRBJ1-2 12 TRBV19 ASSPGQGYYGYT
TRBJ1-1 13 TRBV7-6 ASSLEQSRWTEAF
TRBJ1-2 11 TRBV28 ASSLIAEGGYT
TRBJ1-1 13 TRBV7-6 ASSLAEGANTEAF